This T cell receptor beta chain was recovered during a study of T cell changes during pregnancy in multiple sclerosis. V gave up 5 bases and J gave up 3 bases; unmatched junction bases: 13. The CDR3 sequence is 17 residues long. In germline, CDR1 is SEHNR, CDR2 FQNEAQ (reference sequence). The protocol was immunoSEQ multiplex PCR, while the TCRdb copy is restricted to in-frame clones and leaves out a portion. This sample carries under 100,000 clones, over 90% of them seen once, and the ten largest clones take 2% to 2.5%. This clonotype originated in a female donor with multiple sclerosis, enrolled in a pregnancy study. The input for sequencing was peripheral blood, taken in the third trimester of pregnancy. The V and J genes are TRBV7-9 and TRBJ2-1, with 7 bases that match TRBD1. The DNA of the CDR3 is TGTGCCAGCAGCCCGAGCGCCCCGGACAGGCTCTACAATGAGCAGTTCTTC. Its protein product is CASSPSAPDRLYNEQFF.